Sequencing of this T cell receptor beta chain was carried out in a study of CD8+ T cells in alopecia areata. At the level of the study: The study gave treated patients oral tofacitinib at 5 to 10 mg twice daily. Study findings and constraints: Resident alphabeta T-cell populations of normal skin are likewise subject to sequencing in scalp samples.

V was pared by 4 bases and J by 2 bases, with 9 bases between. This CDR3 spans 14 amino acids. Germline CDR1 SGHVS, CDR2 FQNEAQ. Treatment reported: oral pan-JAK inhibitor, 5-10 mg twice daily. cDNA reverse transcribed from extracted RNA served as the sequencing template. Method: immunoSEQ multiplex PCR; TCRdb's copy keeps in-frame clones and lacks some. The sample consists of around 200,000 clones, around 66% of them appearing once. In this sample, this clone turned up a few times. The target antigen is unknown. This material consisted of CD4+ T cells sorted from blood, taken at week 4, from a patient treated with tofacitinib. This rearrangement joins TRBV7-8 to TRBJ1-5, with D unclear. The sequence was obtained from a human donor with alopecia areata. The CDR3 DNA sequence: TGTGCCAGCAGCTCCCCCGGGGGCAATCAGCCCCAGCATTTT. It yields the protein CASSSPGGNQPQHF.